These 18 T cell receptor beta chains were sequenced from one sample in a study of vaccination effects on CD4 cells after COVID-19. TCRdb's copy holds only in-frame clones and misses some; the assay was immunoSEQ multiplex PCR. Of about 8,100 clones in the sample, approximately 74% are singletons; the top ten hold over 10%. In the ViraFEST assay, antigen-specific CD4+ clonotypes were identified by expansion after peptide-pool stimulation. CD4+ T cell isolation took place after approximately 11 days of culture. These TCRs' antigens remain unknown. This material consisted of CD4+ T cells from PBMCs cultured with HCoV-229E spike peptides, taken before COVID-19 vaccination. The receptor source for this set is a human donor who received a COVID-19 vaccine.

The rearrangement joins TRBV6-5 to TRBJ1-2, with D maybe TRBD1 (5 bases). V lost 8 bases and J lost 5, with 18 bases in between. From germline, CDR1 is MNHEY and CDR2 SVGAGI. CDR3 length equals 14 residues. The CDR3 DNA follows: TGTGCCAGCGGTTCAGGGCTGGGGAAATATGGCTACACCTTC. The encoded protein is CASGSGLGKYGYTF.

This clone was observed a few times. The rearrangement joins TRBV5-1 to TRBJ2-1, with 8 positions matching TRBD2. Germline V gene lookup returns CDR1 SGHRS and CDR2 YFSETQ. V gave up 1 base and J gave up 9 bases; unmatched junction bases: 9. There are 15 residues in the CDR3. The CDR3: CASSLRSGSGGEQFF. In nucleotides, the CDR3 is TGCGCCAGCAGCTTGCGCAGCGGGAGTGGCGGTGAGCAGTTCTTC.

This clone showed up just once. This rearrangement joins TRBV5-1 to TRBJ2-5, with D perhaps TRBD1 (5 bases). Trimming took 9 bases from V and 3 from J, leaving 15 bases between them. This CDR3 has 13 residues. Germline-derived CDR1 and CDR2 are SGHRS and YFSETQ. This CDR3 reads CATAFDRKETQYF. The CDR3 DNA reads TGCGCCACCGCCTTCGACAGAAAAGAGACCCAGTACTTC.

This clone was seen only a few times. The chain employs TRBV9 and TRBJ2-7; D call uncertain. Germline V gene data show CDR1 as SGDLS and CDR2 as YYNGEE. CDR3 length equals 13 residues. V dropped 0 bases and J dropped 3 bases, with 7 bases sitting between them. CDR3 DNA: TGTGCCAGCAGCGTAGACGGTCTCTACGAGCAGTACTTC. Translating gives CASSVDGLYEQYF.

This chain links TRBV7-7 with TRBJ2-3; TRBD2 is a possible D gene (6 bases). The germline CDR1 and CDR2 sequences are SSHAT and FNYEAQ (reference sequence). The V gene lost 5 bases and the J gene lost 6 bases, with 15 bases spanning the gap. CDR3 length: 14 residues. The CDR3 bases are TGTGCCAGCAGCCGACGAGGCCTAGCGGATACGCAGTATTTT. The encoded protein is CASSRRGLADTQYF.

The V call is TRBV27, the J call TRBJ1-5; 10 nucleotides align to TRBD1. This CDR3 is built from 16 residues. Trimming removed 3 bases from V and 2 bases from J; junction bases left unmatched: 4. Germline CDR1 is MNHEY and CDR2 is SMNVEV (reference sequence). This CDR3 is CASSFLGQGGNQPQHF. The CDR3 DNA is TGTGCCAGCAGTTTCTTAGGACAGGGGGGCAATCAGCCCCAGCATTTT.

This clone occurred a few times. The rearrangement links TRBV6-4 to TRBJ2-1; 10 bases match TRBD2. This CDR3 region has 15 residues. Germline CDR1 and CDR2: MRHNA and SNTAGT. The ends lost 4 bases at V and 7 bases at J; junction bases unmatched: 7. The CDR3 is CASSGSGGASNEQFF. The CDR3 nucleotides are TGTGCCAGCAGTGGGAGCGGGGGGGCCTCAAATGAGCAGTTCTTC.

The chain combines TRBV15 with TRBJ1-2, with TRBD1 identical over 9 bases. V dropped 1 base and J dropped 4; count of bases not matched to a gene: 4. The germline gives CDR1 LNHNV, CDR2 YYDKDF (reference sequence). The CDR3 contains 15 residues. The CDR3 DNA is TGTGCCACCAGCAGAGCCCCGGGACAGGGCTATGGCTACACCTTC. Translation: CATSRAPGQGYGYTF.

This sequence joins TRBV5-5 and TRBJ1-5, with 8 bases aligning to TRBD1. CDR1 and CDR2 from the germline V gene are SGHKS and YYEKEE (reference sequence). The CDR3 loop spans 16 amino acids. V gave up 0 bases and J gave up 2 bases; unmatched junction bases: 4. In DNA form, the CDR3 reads TGTGCCAGCAGCTTGGAAGGACAGGGCGGCAATCAGCCCCAGCATTTT. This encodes CASSLEGQGGNQPQHF.

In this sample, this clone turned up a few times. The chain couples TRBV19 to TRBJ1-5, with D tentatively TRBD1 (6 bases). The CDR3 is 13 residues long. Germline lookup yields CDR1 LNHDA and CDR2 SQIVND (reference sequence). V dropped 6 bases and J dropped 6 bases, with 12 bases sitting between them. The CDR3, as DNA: TGTGCCAGTAGCACAGGGATTGTTCAGCCCCAGCATTTT. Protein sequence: CASSTGIVQPQHF.

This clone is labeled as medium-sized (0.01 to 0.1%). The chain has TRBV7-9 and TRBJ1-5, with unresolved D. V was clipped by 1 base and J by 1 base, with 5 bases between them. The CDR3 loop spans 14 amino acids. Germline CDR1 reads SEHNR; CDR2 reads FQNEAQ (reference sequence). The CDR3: CASSLERSNQPQHF. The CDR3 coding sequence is TGTGCCAGCAGCTTAGAGCGAAGCAATCAGCCCCAGCATTTT.

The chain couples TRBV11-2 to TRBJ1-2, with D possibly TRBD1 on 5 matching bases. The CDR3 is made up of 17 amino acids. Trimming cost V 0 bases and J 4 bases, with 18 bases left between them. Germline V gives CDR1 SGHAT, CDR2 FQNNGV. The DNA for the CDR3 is TGTGCCAGCAGCTTAGATTGGGTGATGGGGGGAGGCTATGGCTACACCTTC. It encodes CASSLDWVMGGGYGYTF.

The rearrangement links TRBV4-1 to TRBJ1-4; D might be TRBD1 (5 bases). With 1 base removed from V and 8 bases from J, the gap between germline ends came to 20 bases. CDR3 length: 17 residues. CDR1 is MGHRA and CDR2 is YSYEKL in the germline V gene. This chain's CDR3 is CASSQALLRDDGEKLFF. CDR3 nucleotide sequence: TGCGCCAGCAGCCAAGCTTTACTTCGGGACGATGGGGAAAAACTGTTTTTT.

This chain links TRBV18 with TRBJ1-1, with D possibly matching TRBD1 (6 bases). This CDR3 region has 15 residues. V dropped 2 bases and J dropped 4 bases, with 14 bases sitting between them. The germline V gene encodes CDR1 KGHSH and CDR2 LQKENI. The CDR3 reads CASSPGVTGSTEAFF. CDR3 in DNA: TGTGCCAGCTCACCAGGGGTCACAGGGTCCACTGAAGCTTTCTTT.

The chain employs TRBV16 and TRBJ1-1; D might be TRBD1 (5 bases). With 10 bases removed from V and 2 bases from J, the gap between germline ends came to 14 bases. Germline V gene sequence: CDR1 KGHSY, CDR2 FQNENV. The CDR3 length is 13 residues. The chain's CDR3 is CAIKPRGNTEAFF. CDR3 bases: TGTGCCATCAAACCTAGGGGAAACACTGAAGCTTTCTTT. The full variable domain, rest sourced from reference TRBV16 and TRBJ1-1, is GEEVAQTPKHLVRGEGQKAKLYCAPIKGHSYVFWYQQVLKNEFKFLISFQNENVFDETGMPKERFSAKCLPNSPCSLEIQATKLEDSAVYFCAIKPRGNTEAFFGQGTRLTVV.

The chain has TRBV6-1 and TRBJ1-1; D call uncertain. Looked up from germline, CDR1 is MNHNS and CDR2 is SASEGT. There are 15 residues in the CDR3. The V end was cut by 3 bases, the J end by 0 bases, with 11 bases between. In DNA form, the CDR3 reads TGTGCCAGCAGTGATTCGGCACCCCTGAACACTGAAGCTTTCTTT. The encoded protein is CASSDSAPLNTEAFF.

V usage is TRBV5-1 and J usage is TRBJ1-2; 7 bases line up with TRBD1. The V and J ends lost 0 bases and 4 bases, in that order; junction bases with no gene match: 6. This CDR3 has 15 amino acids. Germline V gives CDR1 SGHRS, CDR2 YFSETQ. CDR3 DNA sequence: TGCGCCAGCAGCTTGGACCCTGGGACAGCCTATGGCTACACCTTC. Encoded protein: CASSLDPGTAYGYTF. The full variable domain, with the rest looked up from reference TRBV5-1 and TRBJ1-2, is KAGVTQTPRYLIKTRGQQVTLSCSPISGHRSVSWYQQTPGQGLQFLFEYFSETQRNKGNFPGRFSGRQFSNSRSEMNVSTLELGDSALYLCASSLDPGTAYGYTFGSGTRLTVV.

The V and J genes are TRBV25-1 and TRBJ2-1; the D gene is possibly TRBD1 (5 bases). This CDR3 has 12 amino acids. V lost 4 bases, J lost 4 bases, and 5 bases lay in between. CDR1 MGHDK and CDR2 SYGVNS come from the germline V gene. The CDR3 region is CASSGQYNEQFF. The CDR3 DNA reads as TGTGCCAGCAGTGGACAGTACAATGAGCAGTTCTTC.